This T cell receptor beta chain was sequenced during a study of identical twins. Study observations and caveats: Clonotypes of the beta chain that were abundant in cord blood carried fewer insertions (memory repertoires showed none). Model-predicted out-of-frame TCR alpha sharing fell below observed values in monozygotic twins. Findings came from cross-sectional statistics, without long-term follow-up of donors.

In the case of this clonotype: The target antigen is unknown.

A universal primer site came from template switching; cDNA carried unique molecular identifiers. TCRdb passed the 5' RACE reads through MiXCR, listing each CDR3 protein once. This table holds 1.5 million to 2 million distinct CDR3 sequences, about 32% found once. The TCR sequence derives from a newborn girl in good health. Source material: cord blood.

The chain's CDR3 is CASSLAEGAFSTDTQYF. The CDR3 nucleotides are TGCGCCAGCAGCTTGGCTGAGGGGGCTTTTAGCACAGATACGCAGTATTTT. The rearrangement joins TRBV5-1 to TRBJ2-3; TRBD1 agrees at 7 bases. Germline CDR1 reads SGHRS; CDR2 reads YFSETQ. CDR3 length equals 17 residues. V lost 0 bases to trimming and J lost 0 bases; unmatched junction nucleotides: 7.